This T cell receptor (beta chain) was sequenced for a study of blood T cells in healthy people across ages. Trimming shortened V by 5 bases and J by 4 bases, and 13 bases separated the two germline ends. Germline lookup yields CDR1 SGHTA and CDR2 FQGNSA. The CDR3 runs to 14 residues. This clonotype has at least ten counts. The use of a sample-barcoded 5' primer and a J-beta primer mix characterized a second PCR of 7 to 11 cycles. TCRdb itself ran the 5' RACE reads through MiXCR, one entry per CDR3 protein. The sample comprises more than 700,000 distinct CDR3 sequences, 35% to 60% of which are singletons, and approximately 18% rests with the top ten.

Sample: blood. The V call is TRBV7-2, the J call TRBJ2-3; D is uncertain. This sequence was found in an older man in good health. This CDR3 reads CASSPRIVPDTQYF. DNA of the CDR3: TGTGCCAGCAGCCCTCGGATAGTCCCAGATACGCAGTATTTT.